This TCR beta chain was sequenced for a study of blood T cell repertoires in COVID-19. CDR1 is SNHLY and CDR2 is FYNNEI in the germline V gene. Trimming pared 0 bases from V and 6 bases from J, leaving 6 bases between. The CDR3 totals 13 residues. As originally analysed: How many nucleated cells were present was estimated from reference gene primer amplification. Only in-frame clones appear in the TCRdb table, and some are missing; sequencing was by immunoSEQ multiplex PCR. D and trimming come from the DNA, and the V and J calls and clone size come from that table. The table has about 80,000 clones, around four fifths seen once.

Sequenced: peripheral blood. This TCR was recovered from a man at least 80 years old with active or convalescent COVID-19. The rearrangement links TRBV2 to TRBJ1-5; D uncertain. The CDR3 nucleotides read TGTGCCAGCAGTGAAGCGGAGGGTCAGCCCCAGCATTTT. Protein: CASSEAEGQPQHF.